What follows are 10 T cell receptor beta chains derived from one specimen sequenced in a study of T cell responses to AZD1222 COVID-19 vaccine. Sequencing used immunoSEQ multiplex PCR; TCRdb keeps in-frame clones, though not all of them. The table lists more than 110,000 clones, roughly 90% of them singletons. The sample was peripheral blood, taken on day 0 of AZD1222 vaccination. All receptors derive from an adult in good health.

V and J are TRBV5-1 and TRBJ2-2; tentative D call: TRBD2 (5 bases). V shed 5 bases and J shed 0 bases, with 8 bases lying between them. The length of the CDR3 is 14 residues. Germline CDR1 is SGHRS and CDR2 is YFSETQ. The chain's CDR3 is CASRKEANTGELFF. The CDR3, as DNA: TGCGCCAGCAGAAAGGAGGCGAACACCGGGGAGCTGTTTTTT.

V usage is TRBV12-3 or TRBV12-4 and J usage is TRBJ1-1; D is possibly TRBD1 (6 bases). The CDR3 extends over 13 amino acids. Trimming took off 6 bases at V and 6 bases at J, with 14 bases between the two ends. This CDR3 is CASRHHRDPEAFF. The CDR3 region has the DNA TGTGCCAGCAGACACCACAGGGACCCTGAAGCTTTCTTT.

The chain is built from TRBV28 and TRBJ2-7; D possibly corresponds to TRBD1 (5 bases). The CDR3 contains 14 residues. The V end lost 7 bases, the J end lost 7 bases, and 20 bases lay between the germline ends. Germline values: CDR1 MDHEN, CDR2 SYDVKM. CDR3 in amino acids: CASNRRGYQPEQYF. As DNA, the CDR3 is TGTGCCAGCAATCGTAGGGGATACCAACCGGAGCAGTACTTC.

CDR3 sequence: CSVPQGYGYTF. In nucleotides, the CDR3 is TGCAGCGTCCCCCAGGGCTATGGCTACACCTTC. V usage is TRBV29-1 and J usage is TRBJ1-2; D possibly corresponds to TRBD1 (5 bases). Germline V CDR1 and CDR2: SQVTM, ANQGSEA. CDR3 length: 11 amino acids. Trimming left V 6 bases short and J 4 bases short, with 9 bases between.

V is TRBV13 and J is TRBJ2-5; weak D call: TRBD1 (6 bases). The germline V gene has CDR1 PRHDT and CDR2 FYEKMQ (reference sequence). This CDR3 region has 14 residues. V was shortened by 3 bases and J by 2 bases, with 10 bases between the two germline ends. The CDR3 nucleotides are TGTGCCAGCAGCTTTACAGGGCGTCAAGAGACCCAGTACTTC. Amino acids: CASSFTGRQETQYF. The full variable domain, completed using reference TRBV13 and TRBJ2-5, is AAGVIQSPRHLIKEKRETATLKCYPIPRHDTVYWYQQGPGQDPQFLISFYEKMQSDKGSIPDRFSAQQFSDYHSELNMSSLELGDSALYFCASSFTGRQETQYFGPGTRLLVL.

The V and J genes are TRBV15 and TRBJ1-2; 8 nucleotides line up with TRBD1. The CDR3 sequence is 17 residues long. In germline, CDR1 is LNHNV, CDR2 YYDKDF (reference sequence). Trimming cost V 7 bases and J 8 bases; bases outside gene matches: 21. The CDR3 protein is CATTDPAGQGSGAGYTF. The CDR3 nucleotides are TGTGCCACCACCGACCCAGCCGGACAGGGCAGCGGAGCGGGCTACACCTTC. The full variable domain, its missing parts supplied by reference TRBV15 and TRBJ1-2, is DAMVIQNPRYQVTQFGKPVTLSCSQTLNHNVMYWYQQKSSQAPKLLFHYYDKDFNNEADTPDNFQSRRPNTSFCFLDIRSPGLGDTAMYLCATTDPAGQGSGAGYTFGSGTRLTVV.

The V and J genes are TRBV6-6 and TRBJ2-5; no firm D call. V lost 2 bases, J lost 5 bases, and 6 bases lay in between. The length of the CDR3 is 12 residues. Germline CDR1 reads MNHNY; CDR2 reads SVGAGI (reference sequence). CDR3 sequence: CASSYGFETQYF. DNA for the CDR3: TGTGCCAGCAGTTACGGGTTCGAGACCCAGTACTTC.

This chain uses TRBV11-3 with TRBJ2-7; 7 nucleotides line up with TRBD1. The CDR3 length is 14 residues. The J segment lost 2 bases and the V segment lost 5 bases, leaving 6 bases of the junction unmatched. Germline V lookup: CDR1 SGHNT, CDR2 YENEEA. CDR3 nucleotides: TGTGCCAGCAGCCCCCAGGGGACAGCCTACGAGCAGTACTTC. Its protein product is CASSPQGTAYEQYF.

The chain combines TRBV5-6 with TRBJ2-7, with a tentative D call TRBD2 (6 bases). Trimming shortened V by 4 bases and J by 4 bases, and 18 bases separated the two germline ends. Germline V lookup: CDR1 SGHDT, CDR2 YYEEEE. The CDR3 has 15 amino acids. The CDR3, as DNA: TGTGCCAGCAGCCCCAATGGCGGGACCTTTTACGAGCAGTACTTC. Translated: CASSPNGGTFYEQYF. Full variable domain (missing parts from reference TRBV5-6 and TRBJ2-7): DAGVTQSPTHLIKTRGQQVTLRCSPKSGHDTVSWYQQALGQGPQFIFQYYEEEERQRGNFPDRFSGHQFPNYSSELNVNALLLGDSALYLCASSPNGGTFYEQYFGPGTRLTVT.

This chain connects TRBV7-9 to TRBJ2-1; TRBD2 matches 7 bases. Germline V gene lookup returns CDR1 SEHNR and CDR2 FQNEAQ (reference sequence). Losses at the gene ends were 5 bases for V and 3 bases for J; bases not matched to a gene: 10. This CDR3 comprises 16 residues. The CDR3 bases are TGTGCCAGCAGCCCCGCTAGTCTAGCGGACTACAATGAGCAGTTCTTC. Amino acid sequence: CASSPASLADYNEQFF.